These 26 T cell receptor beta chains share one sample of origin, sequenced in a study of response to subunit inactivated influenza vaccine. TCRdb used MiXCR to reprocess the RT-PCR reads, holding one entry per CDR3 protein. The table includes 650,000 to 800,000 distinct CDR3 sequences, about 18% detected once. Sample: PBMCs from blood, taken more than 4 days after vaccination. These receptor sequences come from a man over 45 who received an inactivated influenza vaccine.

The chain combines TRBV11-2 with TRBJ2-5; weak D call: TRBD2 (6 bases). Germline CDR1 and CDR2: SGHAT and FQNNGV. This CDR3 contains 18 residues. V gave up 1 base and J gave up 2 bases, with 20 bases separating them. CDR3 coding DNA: TGTGCCAGCAGCTTAGGTTACTTGCGGGGACGGACTCAAGAGACCCAGTACTTC. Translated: CASSLGYLRGRTQETQYF.

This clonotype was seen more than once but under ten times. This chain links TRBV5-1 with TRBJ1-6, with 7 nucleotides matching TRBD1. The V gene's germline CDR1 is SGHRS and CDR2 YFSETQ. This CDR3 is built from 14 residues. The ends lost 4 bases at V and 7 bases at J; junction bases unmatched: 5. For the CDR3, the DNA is TGCGCCAGCAGCCCGGGACAGATAAATTCACCCCTCCACTTT. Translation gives CASSPGQINSPLHF.

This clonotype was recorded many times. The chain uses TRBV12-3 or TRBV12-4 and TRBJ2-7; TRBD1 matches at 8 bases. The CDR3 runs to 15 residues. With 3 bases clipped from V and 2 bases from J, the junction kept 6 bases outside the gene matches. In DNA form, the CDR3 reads TGTGCCAGCAGTTTTCCGGGACAGGCTACCTACGAGCAGTACTTC. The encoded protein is CASSFPGQATYEQYF.

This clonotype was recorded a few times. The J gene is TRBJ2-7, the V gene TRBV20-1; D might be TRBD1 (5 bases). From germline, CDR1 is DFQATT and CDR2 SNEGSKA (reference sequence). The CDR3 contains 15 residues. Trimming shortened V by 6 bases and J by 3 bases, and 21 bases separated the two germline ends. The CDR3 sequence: CSAKRLGQGHYEQYF. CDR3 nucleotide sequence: TGCAGTGCCAAACGCCTCGGGCAGGGCCACTACGAGCAGTACTTC.

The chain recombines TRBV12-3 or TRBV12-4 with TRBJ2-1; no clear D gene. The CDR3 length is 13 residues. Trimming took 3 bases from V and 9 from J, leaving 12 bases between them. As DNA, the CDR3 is TGTGCCAGCAGTTTCGACTCCTTCAGTGAGCAGTTCTTC. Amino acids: CASSFDSFSEQFF.

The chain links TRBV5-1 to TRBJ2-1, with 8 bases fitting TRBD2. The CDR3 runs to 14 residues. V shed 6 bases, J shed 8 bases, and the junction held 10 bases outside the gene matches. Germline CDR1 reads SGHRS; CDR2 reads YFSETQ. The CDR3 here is CASNSGSPFDEQFF. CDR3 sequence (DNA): TGCGCCAGCAACAGCGGGAGTCCTTTCGATGAGCAGTTCTTC.

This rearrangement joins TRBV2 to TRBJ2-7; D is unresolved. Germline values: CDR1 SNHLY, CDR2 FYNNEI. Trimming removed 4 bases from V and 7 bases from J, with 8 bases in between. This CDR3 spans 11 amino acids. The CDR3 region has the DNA TGTGCCAGCAGTGGTTATAAGGAGCAGTACTTC. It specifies CASSGYKEQYF.

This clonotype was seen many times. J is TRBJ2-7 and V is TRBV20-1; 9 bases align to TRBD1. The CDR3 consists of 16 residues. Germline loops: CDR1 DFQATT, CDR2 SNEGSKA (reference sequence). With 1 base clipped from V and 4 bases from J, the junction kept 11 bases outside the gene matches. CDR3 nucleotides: TGCAGTGCTAGAGTTCCACCCGGGACAGGGTATTACGAGCAGTACTTC. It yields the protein CSARVPPGTGYYEQYF.

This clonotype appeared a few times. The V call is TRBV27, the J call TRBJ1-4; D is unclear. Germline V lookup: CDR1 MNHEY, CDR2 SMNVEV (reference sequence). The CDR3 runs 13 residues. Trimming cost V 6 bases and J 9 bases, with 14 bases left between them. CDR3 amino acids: CASSDTGSQKLFF. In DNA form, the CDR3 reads TGTGCCAGCAGCGACACGGGATCGCAAAAACTGTTTTTT.

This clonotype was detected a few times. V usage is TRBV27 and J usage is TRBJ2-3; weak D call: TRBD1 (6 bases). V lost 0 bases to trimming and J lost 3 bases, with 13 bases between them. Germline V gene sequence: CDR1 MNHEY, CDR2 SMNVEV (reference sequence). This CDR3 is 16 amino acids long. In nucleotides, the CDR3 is TGTGCCAGCAGTTTATCGTATACAGGGATGACAGATACGCAGTATTTT. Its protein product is CASSLSYTGMTDTQYF.

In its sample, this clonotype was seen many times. The CDR3 coding sequence is TGTGCCACCAGTGATTTCCCTTCTCGACTAGCGGGAGCTAAAGATACGCAGTATTTT. It specifies CATSDFPSRLAGAKDTQYF. The gene calls are TRBV24-1 and TRBJ2-3; TRBD2 matches at 12 bases. V lost 1 base, J lost 5 bases, and 12 bases stayed unmatched. The CDR3 contains 19 residues. Germline lookup yields CDR1 KGHDR and CDR2 SFDVKD.

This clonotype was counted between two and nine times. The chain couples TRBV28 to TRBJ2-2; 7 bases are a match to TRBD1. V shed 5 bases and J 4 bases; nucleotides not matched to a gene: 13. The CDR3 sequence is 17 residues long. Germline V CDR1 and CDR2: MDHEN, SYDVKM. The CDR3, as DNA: TGTGCCAGCAGTCCGTACAGGGGCCCCGCGGGCACCGGGGAGCTGTTTTTT. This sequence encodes CASSPYRGPAGTGELFF.

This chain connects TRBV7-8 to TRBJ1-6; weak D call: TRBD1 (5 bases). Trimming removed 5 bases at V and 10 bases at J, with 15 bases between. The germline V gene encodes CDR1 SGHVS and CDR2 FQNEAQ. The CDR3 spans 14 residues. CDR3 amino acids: CASSPPPGRSPLHF. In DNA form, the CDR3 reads TGTGCCAGCAGCCCCCCGCCAGGGCGGTCACCCCTCCACTTT.

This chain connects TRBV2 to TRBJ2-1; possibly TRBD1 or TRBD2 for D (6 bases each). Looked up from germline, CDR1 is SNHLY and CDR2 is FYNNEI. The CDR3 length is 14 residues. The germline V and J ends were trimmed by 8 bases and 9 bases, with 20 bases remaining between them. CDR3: CASRRGAGLGEQFF. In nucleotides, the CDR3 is TGTGCCAGCCGGAGGGGGGCTGGTTTGGGTGAGCAGTTCTTC. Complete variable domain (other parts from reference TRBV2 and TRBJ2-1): EPEVTQTPSHQVTQMGQEVILRCVPISNHLYFYWYRQILGQKVEFLVSFYNNEISEKSEIFDDQFSVERPDGSNFTLKIRSTKLEDSAMYFCASRRGAGLGEQFFGPGTRLTVL.

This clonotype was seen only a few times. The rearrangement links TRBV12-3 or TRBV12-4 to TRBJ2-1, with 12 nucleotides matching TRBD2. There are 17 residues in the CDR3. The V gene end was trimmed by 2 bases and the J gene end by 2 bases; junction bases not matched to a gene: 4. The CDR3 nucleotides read TGTGCCAGCAGTTTATTTTCTAGCGGGAGGGCCTACAATGAGCAGTTCTTC. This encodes CASSLFSSGRAYNEQFF.

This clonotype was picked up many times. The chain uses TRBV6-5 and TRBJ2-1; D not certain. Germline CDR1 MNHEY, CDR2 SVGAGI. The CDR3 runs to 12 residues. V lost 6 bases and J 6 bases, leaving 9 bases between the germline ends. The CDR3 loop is CASSQPPNEQFF. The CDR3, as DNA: TGTGCCAGCAGCCAACCCCCCAATGAGCAGTTCTTC.

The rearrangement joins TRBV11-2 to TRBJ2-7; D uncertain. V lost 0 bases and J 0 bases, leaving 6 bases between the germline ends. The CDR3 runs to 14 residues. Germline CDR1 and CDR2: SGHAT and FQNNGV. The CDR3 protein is CASSLETVSYEQYF. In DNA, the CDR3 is TGTGCCAGCAGCTTAGAGACCGTCTCCTACGAGCAGTACTTC.

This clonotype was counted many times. CDR3 residues: CSASGGEVDEQYF. The CDR3 nucleotides are TGCAGTGCTAGTGGTGGGGAGGTCGACGAGCAGTACTTC. The V call is TRBV20-1, the J call TRBJ2-7, with D possibly being TRBD2 (6 bases). CDR3 length: 13 residues. CDR1 and CDR2 (germline): DFQATT, SNEGSKA (reference sequence). Trimming shortened V by 3 bases and J by 5 bases, and 14 bases separated the two germline ends.

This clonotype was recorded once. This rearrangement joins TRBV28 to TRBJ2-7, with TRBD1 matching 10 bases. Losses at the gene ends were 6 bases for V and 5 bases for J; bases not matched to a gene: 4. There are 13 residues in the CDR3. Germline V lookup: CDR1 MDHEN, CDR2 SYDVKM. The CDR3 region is CASRGTGVHEQYF. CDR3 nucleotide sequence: TGTGCCAGCAGAGGGACAGGGGTCCACGAGCAGTACTTC.

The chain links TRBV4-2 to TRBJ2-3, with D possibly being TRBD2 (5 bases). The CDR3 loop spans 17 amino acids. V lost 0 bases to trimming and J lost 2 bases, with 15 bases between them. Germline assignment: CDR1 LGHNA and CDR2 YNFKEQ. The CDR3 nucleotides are TGTGCCAGCAGCCAAGATCTAGTAGCGCCAGCCACAGATACGCAGTATTTT. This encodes CASSQDLVAPATDTQYF.

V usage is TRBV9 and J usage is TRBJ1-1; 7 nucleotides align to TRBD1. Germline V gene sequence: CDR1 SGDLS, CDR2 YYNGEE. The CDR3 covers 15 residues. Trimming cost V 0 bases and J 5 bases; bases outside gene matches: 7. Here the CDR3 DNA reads TGTGCCAGCAGCGTAGCCGCAGGGGGAATGACTGAAGCTTTCTTT. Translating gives CASSVAAGGMTEAFF.

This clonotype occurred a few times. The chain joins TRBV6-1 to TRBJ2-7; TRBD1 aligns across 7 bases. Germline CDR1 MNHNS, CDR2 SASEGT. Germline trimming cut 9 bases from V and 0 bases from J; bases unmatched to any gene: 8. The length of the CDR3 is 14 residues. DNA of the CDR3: TGTGCCAGTGGAAAGGACAGGTTCTCCTACGAGCAGTACTTC. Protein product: CASGKDRFSYEQYF.

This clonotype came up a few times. The DNA for the CDR3 is TGCAGTGTCCAACCGGGACTAGCGGGAAGGTACGAGCAGTACTTC. Its protein is CSVQPGLAGRYEQYF. V is TRBV20-1 and J is TRBJ2-7; 13 bases align to TRBD2. CDR3 length: 15 residues. Trimming took 7 bases from V and 4 from J; bases not matched to a gene: 10. Per germline, CDR1 DFQATT and CDR2 SNEGSKA (reference sequence).

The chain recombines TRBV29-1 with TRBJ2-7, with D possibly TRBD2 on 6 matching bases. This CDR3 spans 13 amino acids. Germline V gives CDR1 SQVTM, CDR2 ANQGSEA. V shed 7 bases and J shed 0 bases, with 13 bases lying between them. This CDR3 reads CSGRDGSSYEQYF. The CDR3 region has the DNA TGCAGCGGCCGGGACGGGAGCTCCTACGAGCAGTACTTC.

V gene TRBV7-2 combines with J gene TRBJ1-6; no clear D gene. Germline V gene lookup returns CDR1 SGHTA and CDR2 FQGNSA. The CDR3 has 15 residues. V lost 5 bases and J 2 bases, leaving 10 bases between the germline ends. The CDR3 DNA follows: TGTGCCAGCAGCCTAACGGACGCCTATAATTCACCCCTCCACTTT. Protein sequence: CASSLTDAYNSPLHF.

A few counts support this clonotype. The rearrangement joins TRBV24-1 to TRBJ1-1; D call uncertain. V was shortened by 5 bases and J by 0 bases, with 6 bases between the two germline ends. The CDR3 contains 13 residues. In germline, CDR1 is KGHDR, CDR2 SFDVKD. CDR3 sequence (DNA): TGTGCCACCAGTGGCGCGATGAACACTGAAGCTTTCTTT. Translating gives CATSGAMNTEAFF.